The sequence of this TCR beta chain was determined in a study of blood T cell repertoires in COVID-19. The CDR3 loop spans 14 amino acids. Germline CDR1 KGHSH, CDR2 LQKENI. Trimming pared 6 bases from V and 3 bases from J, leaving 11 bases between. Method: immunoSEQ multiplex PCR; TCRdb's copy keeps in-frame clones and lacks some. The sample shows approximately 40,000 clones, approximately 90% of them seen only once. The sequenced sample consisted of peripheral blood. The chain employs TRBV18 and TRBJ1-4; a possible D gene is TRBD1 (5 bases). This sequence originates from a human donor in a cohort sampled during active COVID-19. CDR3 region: CASSPWGANEKLFF. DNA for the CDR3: TGTGCCAGCTCCCCGTGGGGGGCTAATGAAAAACTGTTTTTT.